The T cell receptor (beta chain) under discussion was sequenced for a study of prognosis after radiotherapy for stage I lung cancer. As for the study in general: In a few patients, distant metastases developed after radiotherapy (median roughly seven months), whereas 15 patients showed no significant progression. Study findings and constraints: There was no determination made of whether the expanded TCR clones were tumor-specific.

The germline V gene has CDR1 SGHRS and CDR2 YFSETQ. Trimming cost V 1 base and J 0 bases, with 7 bases left between them. This CDR3 spans 14 amino acids. This clonotype is medium-sized by share. What it binds is not known. The genomic DNA TCR beta CDR3 region underwent two rounds of multiplex PCR. First-round PCR, the initial amplification, used primers specific to each TRBV and TRBJ gene. TCRdb re-called the multiplex PCR reads with MiXCR, one entry per CDR3 protein. The sample lists about 14,000 distinct CDR3 sequences, 55% to 60% occurring once. V usage is TRBV5-1 and J usage is TRBJ1-1; D unresolved. The sequencing here drew on PBMCs, taken before or after stereotactic body radiation therapy (not recorded which). The TCR sequence derives from a donor aged 50 or older with non-small cell lung cancer. Here the CDR3 DNA reads TGCGCCAGCAGCTTGTCGGGGATGAACACTGAAGCTTTCTTT. It translates to CASSLSGMNTEAFF.